Shown below are 7 T cell receptor beta chains from a single sample sequenced in a study of neurological immune-mediated disorders. Each CDR3 protein gets one entry after TCRdb re-called the 5' RACE reads with MiXCR. The data hold some 60,000 distinct CDR3 sequences, with less than 6% observed a single time. Sequenced material: PBMCs. Receptors were obtained from a woman aged 50 to 60 with multiple sclerosis.

This clonotype was counted ten times or more. This rearrangement joins TRBV10-3 to TRBJ2-3; 12 positions match TRBD2. The CDR3 runs to 17 residues. Trimming at V came to 0 bases and at J to 4 bases, leaving 5 bases not matched to a gene. Germline V gene data show CDR1 as ENHRY and CDR2 as SYGVKD. The CDR3 protein is CAISESTSGGRADTQYF. CDR3 nucleotides: TGTGCCATCAGTGAGTCGACTAGCGGGGGACGAGCAGATACGCAGTATTTT.

Ten or more counts support this clonotype. The chain links TRBV20-1 to TRBJ1-1; the D is unclear. CDR1 DFQATT and CDR2 SNEGSKA come from the germline V gene (reference sequence). V gave up 6 bases and J gave up 4 bases, with 12 bases separating them. CDR3 length: 12 amino acids. Here the CDR3 DNA reads TGCAGTGCCGATGAAACGGCCACTGAAGCTTTCTTT. It codes for CSADETATEAFF.

This clonotype appeared a few times. The J gene is TRBJ2-5, the V gene TRBV11-2; D might be TRBD2 (6 bases). CDR1 is SGHAT and CDR2 is FQNNGV in the germline V gene. V was pared by 7 bases and J by 5 bases, with 20 bases between. The CDR3 extends over 15 amino acids. CDR3 sequence (DNA): TGTGCCAGCACCCCCCAAGTTGGAGGGAGGGAGACCCAGTACTTC. Residues: CASTPQVGGRETQYF. The full variable domain, completed using reference TRBV11-2 and TRBJ2-5, is EAGVAQSPRYKIIEKRQSVAFWCNPISGHATLYWYQQILGQGPKLLIQFQNNGVVDDSQLPKDRFSAERLKGVDSTLKIQPAKLEDSAVYLCASTPQVGGRETQYFGPGTRLLVL.

The table lists this clonotype with many counts. The chain has TRBV6-6 and TRBJ1-4; TRBD1 agrees at 8 bases. Per the germline V gene, CDR1 is MNHNY and CDR2 is SVGAGI (reference sequence). With V trimmed by 5 bases and J by 8 bases, 10 bases remained unmatched. The length of the CDR3 is 15 residues. CDR3 coding DNA: TGTGCCAGCAGTGCGCAGGGGGCGACTAGAGAAAAACTGTTTTTT. This encodes CASSAQGATREKLFF.

Worth noting for this clonotype: This may be a read error, as it is one base from a much larger clone. The chain joins TRBV20-1 to TRBJ1-1; D ambiguous. The CDR3 has 13 residues. In germline, CDR1 is DFQATT, CDR2 SNEGSKA (reference sequence). V shed 3 bases and J shed 1 base, with 9 bases lying between them. The CDR3 DNA reads as TGCAGTGCTAGTCCTGGTTGGAACACTGAAGCTTTCTTT. It encodes CSASPGWNTEAFF.

This clonotype was counted ten times or more. The CDR3 region is CASSPGTYYNEQFF. CDR3 DNA: TGTGCCAGCAGTCCGGGGACTTACTACAATGAGCAGTTCTTC. This chain uses TRBV6-2 or TRBV6-3 with TRBJ2-1; D might be TRBD2 (6 bases). CDR1 is MNHEY and CDR2 is SVGEGT in the germline V gene. CDR3 length: 14 residues. Deletions cut 5 bases from V and 3 bases from J, with 11 bases between.

In this sample, this clonotype turned up many times. The V gene is TRBV27, the J gene TRBJ1-6; perhaps TRBD1 as D (5 bases). Germline CDR1 is MNHEY and CDR2 is SMNVEV (reference sequence). Deletions cut 5 bases from V and 11 bases from J, with 16 bases between. This CDR3 has 14 residues. The CDR3 is CASSGTPSPPPLHF. CDR3 bases: TGTGCCAGCAGTGGGACTCCTTCTCCGCCACCCCTCCACTTT.